The source of this T cell receptor (beta chain) is a study of blood T cell repertoires in COVID-19. The overall study: Whether acute or convalescent, the COVID-19 samples came from the United States, Italy and Spain. T cells, B-cell-depleted T cells, or PBMCs provided the cDNA or gDNA that served as material.

Trimming shortened V by 0 bases and J by 5 bases, and 11 bases separated the two germline ends. This CDR3 contains 14 residues. Germline CDR1 SEHNR, CDR2 FQNEAQ (reference sequence). There are a few counts of this clone. Authors' analysis steps: Estimated nucleated cell counts came from reference gene primer amplification. This table comes from immunoSEQ multiplex PCR, and its TCRdb copy is limited to in-frame clones, with some not included. The V and J calls and clone size are taken from that table; D and trimming were inferred from the DNA. The table lists 150,000 to 200,000 clones, approximately 86% of them singletons.

This rearrangement joins TRBV7-9 to TRBJ2-7; D is unresolved. This TCR came from a man aged 45-65 years with active or convalescent COVID-19. Material for sequencing was peripheral blood. This CDR3 reads CASSLALQSHEQYF. In DNA form, the CDR3 reads TGTGCCAGCAGCTTAGCGTTGCAGTCCCACGAGCAGTACTTC.